This record covers a single T cell receptor beta chain. This specimen belongs to a study of CD8+ T cells in alopecia areata. Study-level information: The duration of tofacitinib was 6 to 18 months, with 6 months off drug afterward.

RNA was extracted and reverse transcribed into cDNA as the sequencing template. Profiling relied on immunoSEQ multiplex PCR, and the TCRdb table lists in-frame clones only, not all of them. The sample has 250,000 or so clones; about 68% are singletons. Samples from alopecia areata patients were lesional scalp punch biopsies and peripheral blood. This specimen consisted of CD4+ T cells sorted from blood, obtained at week 0. This clonotype originated in a human donor with alopecia areata.

The CDR3 spells CASSQLDRTYNEQFF. Written as DNA, the CDR3 is TGCGCCAGCAGCCAGCTGGACAGGACTTACAATGAGCAGTTCTTC. This chain joins TRBV5-1 and TRBJ2-1, with 7 bases identical to TRBD1. The V gene's germline CDR1 is SGHRS and CDR2 YFSETQ. The V segment lost 4 bases and the J segment 4 bases; nucleotides outside the gene matches: 8. The CDR3 runs 15 residues.